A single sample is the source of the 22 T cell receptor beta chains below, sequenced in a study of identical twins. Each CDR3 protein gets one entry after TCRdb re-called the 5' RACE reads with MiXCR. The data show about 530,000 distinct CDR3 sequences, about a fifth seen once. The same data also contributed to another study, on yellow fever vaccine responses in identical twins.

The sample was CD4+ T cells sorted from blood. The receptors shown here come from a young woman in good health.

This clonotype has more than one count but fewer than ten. The CDR3 here is CASKLTHLYEQYV. CDR3 nucleotides: TGTGCCAGCAAATTGACCCACCTCTACGAGCAGTACGTC. The genes are TRBV6-1 and TRBJ2-7, with D unclear. There are 13 residues in the CDR3. The germline V gene has CDR1 MNHNS and CDR2 SASEGT. Trimming removed 7 bases at V and 3 bases at J, with 13 bases between.

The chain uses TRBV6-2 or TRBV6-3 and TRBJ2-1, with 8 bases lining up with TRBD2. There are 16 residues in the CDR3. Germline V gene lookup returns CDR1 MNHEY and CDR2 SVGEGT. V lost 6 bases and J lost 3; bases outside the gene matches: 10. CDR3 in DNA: TGTGCCAGCAGCCCCCCCCCGGGAGGGTTCTACAATGAGCAGTTCTTC. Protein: CASSPPPGGFYNEQFF.

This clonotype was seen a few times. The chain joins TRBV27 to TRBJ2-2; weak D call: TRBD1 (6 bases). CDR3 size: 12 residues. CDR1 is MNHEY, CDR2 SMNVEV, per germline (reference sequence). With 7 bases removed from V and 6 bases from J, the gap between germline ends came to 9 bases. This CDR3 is CASTQGSGELFF. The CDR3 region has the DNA TGTGCCAGCACCCAGGGGTCCGGGGAGCTGTTTTTT.

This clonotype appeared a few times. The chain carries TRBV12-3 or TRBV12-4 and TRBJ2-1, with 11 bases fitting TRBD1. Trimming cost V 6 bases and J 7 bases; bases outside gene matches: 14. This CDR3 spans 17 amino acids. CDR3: CASSPRIGQGARNEQFF. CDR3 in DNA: TGTGCCAGCAGCCCGCGTATCGGACAGGGGGCTAGGAATGAGCAGTTCTTC.

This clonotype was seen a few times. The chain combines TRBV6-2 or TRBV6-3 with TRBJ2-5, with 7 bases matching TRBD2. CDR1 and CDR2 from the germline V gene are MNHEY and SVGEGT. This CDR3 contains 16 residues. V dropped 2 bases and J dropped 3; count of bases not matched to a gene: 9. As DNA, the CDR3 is TGTGCCAGCAGTTACCAACGAGGACTAGTAGAAGAGACCCAGTACTTC. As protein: CASSYQRGLVEETQYF.

This CDR3 reads CASSRIGRERQTQYF. CDR3 DNA: TGCGCCAGCAGTCGGATTGGGCGGGAAAGGCAGACCCAGTACTTC. This sequence joins TRBV10-1 and TRBJ2-5, with D perhaps matching TRBD2 (6 bases). The CDR3 totals 15 residues. The germline V gene has CDR1 WNHNN and CDR2 SYGVQD (reference sequence). V lost 5 bases to trimming and J lost 6 bases, with 19 bases between them.

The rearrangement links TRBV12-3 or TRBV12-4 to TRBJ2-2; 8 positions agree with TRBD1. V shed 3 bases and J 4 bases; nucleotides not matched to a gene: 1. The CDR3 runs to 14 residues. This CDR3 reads CASSFTGGTGELFF. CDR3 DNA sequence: TGTGCCAGCAGTTTTACAGGGGGCACCGGGGAGCTGTTTTTT.

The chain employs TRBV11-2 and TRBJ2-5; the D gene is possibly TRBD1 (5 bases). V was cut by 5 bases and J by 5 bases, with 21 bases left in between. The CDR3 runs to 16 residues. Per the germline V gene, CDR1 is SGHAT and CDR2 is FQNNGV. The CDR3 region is CASSPLRWGATETQYF. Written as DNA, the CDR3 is TGTGCCAGCAGCCCCCTCAGGTGGGGCGCTACGGAGACCCAGTACTTC. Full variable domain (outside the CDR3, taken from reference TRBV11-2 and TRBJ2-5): EAGVAQSPRYKIIEKRQSVAFWCNPISGHATLYWYQQILGQGPKLLIQFQNNGVVDDSQLPKDRFSAERLKGVDSTLKIQPAKLEDSAVYLCASSPLRWGATETQYFGPGTRLLVL.

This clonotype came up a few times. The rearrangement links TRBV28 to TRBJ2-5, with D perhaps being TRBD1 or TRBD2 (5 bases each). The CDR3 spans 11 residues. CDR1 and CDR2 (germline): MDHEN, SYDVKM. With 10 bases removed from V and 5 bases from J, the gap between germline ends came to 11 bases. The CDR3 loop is CATTRGETQYF. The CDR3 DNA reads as TGTGCCACCACGAGGGGTGAGACCCAGTACTTC.

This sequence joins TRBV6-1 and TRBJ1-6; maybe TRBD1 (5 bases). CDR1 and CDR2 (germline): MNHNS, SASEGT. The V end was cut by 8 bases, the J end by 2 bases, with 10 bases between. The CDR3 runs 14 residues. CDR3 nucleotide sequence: TGTGCCAGCCGAGGGGCAACCTATAATTCACCCCTCCACTTT. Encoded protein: CASRGATYNSPLHF.

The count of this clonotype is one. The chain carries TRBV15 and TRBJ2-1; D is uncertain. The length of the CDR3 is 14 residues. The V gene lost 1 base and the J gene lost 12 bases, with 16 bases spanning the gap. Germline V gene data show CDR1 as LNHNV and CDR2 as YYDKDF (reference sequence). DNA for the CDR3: TGTGCCACCAGCAGAGGTGGCTCGCCCCTTGGGCAGTTCTTC. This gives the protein CATSRGGSPLGQFF.

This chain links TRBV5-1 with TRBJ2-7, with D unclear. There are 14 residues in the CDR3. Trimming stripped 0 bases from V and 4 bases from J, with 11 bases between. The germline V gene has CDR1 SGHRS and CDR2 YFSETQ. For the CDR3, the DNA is TGCGCCAGCAGCTTGGCCGACACGGGTTACGAGCAGTACTTC. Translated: CASSLADTGYEQYF.

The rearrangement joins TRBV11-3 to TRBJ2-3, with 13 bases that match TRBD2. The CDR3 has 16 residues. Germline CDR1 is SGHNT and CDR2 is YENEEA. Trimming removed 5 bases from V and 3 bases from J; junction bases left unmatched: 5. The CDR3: CASSRTSGSSTDTQYF. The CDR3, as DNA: TGTGCCAGCAGCAGGACTAGCGGGAGCAGTACAGATACGCAGTATTTT.

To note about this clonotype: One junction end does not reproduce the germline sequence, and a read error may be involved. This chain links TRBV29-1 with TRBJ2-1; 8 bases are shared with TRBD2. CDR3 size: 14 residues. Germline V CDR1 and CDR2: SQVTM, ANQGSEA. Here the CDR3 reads CSVEQAGVPNEHFF. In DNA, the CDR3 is TGCAGCGTTGAGCAAGCGGGAGTCCCCAATGAGCATTTCTTC.

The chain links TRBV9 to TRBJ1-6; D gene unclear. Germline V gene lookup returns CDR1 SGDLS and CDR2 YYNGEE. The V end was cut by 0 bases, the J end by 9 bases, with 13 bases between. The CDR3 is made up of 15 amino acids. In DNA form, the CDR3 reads TGTGCCAGCAGCGTAGGTCCCGGAAGGACTTCACCCCTCCACTTT. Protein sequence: CASSVGPGRTSPLHF. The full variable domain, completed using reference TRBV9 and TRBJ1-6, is DSGVTQTPKHLITATGQRVTLRCSPRSGDLSVYWYQQSLDQGLQFLIQYYNGEERAKGNILERFSAQQFPDLHSELNLSSLELGDSALYFCASSVGPGRTSPLHFGNGTRLTVT.

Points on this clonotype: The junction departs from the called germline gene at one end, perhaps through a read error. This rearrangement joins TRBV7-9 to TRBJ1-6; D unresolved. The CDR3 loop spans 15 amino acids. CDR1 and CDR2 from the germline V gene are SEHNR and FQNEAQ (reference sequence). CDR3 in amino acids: CASSLHDRWDSPLHF. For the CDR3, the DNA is TGTGCCAGCAGCCTTCACGACCGGTGGGATTCTCCCCTCCACTTT.

CDR3 residues: CATMQGHLAKNIQYF. As DNA, the CDR3 is TGTGCCACTATGCAGGGGCATCTAGCCAAAAACATTCAGTACTTC. The chain combines TRBV10-3 with TRBJ2-4, with a tentative D call TRBD1 (6 bases). The CDR3 has 15 amino acids. The V end lost 10 bases, the J end lost 0 bases, and 16 bases lay between the germline ends. From germline, CDR1 is ENHRY and CDR2 SYGVKD.

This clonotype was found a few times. In DNA, the CDR3 is TGTGCCAGCAGCTCCAACAGGGGGCCGATGAACACTGAAGCTTTCTTT. This codes for CASSSNRGPMNTEAFF. The rearrangement links TRBV5-6 to TRBJ1-1; 9 bases align to TRBD1. The length of the CDR3 is 16 residues. The trim removed 3 bases at V and 0 bases at J, leaving 6 bases unmatched. CDR1 and CDR2 from the germline V gene are SGHDT and YYEEEE.

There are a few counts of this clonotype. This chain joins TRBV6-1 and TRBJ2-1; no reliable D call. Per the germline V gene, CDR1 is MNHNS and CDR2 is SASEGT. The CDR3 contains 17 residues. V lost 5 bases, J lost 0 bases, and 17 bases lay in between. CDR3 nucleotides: TGTGCCAGCAGTCTTAGGACGGTAAAGAGCTCCTACAATGAGCAGTTCTTC. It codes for CASSLRTVKSSYNEQFF.

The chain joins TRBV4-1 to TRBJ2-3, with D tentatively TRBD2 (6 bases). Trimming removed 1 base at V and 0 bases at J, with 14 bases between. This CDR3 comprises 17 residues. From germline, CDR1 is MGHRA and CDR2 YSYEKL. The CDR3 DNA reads TGCGCCAGCAGCCAAGTCGGGACTCCCTTTAGCACAGATACGCAGTATTTT. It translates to CASSQVGTPFSTDTQYF.

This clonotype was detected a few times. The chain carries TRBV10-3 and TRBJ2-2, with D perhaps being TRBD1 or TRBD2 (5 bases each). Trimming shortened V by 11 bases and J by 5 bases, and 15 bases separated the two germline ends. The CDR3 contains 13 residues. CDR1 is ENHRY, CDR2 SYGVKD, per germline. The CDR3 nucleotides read TGTGCCTCCGGGGCCTCGGGGACCGGGGAGCTGTTTTTT. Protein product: CASGASGTGELFF.

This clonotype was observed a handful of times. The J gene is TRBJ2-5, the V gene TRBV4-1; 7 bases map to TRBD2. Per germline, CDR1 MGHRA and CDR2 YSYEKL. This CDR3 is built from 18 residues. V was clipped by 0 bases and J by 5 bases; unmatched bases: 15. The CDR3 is CASSQDLIWTRVGETQYF. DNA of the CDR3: TGCGCCAGCAGCCAAGATCTTATCTGGACTAGGGTTGGGGAGACCCAGTACTTC.